This T cell receptor beta chain was documented in a study of OX40 agonist ivuxolimab in advanced cancers. The assay was immunoSEQ multiplex PCR, and TCRdb's table has in-frame clones only and misses some. The sample carries fewer than 85,000 clones, around 80% recorded once. V lost 10 bases, J lost 2 bases, and 32 bases lay in between. The CDR3 runs to 19 residues. Germline V CDR1 and CDR2: ENHRY, SYGVKD. Blood sampling was done at baseline, cycle 4 day 1, and cycle 7 day 1. This specimen consisted of CD4+ or CD8+ T cells sorted from blood, obtained in a trial of the OX40 agonist ivuxolimab. The sequence derives from an adult with an advanced solid tumor such as melanoma, head and neck, liver or kidney cancer. The chain links TRBV10-3 to TRBJ1-2; D might be TRBD1 (5 bases). The CDR3 nucleotides read TGTGCCACCTCGGGACCTATCGACGTAACCGACGGAAACAACTATGGCTACACCTTC. Translating gives CATSGPIDVTDGNNYGYTF.